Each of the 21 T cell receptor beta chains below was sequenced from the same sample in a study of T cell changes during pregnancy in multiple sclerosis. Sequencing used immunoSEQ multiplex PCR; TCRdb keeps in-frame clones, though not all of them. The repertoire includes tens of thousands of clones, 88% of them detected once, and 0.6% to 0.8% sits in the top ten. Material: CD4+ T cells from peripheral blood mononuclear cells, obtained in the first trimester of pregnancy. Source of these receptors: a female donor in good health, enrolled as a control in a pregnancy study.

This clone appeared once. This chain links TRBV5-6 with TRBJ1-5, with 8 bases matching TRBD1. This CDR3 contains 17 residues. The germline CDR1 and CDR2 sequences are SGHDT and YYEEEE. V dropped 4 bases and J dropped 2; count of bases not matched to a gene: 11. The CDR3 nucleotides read TGTGCCAGCAGCCTTCTGGGACAGGTTGGGGGCAATCAGCCCCAGCATTTT. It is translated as CASSLLGQVGGNQPQHF.

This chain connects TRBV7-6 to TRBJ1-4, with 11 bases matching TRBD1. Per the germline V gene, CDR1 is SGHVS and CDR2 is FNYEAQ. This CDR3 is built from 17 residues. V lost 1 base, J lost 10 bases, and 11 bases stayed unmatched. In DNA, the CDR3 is TGTGCCAGCAGCTTAGGGGGCGTGGGACAGGGGGTCGGAAAACTGTTTTTT. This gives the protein CASSLGGVGQGVGKLFF.

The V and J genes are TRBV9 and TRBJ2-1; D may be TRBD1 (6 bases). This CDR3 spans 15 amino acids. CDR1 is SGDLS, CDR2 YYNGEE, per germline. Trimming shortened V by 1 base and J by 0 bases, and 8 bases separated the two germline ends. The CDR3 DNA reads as TGTGCCAGCAGCGTACAGGGGAGCTCCTACAATGAGCAGTTCTTC. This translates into CASSVQGSSYNEQFF.

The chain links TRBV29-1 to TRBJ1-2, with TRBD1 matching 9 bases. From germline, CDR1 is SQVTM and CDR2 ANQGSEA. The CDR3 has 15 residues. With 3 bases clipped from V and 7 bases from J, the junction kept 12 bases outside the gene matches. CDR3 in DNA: TGCAGCGTTGATAGGTCCCCTGGACAGGGGAGTGGCTACACCTTC. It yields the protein CSVDRSPGQGSGYTF.

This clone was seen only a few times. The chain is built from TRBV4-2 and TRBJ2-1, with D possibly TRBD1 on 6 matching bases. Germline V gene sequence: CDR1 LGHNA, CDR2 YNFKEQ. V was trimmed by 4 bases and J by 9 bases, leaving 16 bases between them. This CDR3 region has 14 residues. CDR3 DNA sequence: TGTGCCAGCAGCCCAGGACAGAAGGGTGTTGAGCAGTTCTTC. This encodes CASSPGQKGVEQFF.

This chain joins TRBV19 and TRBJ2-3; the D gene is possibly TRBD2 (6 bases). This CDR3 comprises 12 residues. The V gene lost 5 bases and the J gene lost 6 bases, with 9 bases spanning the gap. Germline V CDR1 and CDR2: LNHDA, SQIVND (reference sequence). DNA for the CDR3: TGTGCCAGTAGTCTGGCGGGGGATACGCAGTATTTT. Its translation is CASSLAGDTQYF.

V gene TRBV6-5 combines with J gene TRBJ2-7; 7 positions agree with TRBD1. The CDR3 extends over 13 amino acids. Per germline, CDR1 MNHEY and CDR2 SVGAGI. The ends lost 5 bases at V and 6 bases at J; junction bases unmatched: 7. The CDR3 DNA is TGTGCCAGCAGTGCGACAGGGTATCGCGAGCAGTACTTC. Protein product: CASSATGYREQYF.

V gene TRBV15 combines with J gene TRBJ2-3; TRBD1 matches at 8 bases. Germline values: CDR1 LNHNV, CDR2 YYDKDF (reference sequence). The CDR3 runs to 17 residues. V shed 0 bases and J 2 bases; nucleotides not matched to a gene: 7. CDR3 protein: CATSRDFGQGDTDTQYF. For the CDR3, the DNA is TGTGCCACCAGCAGAGATTTCGGACAGGGTGACACAGATACGCAGTATTTT.

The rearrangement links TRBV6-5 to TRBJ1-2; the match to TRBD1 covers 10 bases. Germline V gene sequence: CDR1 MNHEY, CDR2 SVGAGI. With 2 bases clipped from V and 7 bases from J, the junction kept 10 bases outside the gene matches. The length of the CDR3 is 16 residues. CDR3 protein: CASSYEGDRGTSGYTF. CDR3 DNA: TGTGCCAGCAGTTACGAGGGGGACAGGGGAACGAGTGGCTACACCTTC.

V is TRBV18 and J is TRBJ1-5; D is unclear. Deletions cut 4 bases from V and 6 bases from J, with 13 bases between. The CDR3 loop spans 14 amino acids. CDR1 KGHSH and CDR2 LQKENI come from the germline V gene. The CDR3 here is CASSLPQYGQPQHF. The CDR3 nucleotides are TGTGCCAGCTCACTTCCTCAATACGGTCAGCCCCAGCATTTT.

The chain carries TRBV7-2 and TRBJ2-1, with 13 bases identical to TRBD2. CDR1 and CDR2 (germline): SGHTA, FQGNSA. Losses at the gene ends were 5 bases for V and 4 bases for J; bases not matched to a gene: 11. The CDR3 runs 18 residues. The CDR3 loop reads CASSGWTSGGSRYNEQFF. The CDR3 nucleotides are TGTGCCAGCAGCGGATGGACTAGCGGGGGTTCGAGGTACAATGAGCAGTTCTTC. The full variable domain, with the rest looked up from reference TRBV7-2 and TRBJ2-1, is GAGVSQSPSNKVTEKGKDVELRCDPISGHTALYWYRQSLGQGLEFLIYFQGNSAPDKSGLPSDRFSAERTGGSVSTLTIQRTQQEDSAVYLCASSGWTSGGSRYNEQFFGPGTRLTVL.

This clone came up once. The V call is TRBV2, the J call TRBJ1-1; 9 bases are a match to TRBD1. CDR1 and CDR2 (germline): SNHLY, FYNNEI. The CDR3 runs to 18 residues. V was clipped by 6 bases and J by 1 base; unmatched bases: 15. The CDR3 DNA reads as TGTGCCAGCAGCACAAAACAGGGGGCAGTTATTCGGAACACTGAAGCTTTCTTT. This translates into CASSTKQGAVIRNTEAFF.

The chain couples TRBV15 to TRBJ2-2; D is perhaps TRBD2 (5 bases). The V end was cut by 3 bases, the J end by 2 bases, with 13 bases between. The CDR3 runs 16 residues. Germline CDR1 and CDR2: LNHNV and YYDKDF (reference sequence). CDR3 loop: CATSSGLRANTGELFF. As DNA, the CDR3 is TGTGCCACCAGCAGCGGACTCCGAGCCAACACCGGGGAGCTGTTTTTT.

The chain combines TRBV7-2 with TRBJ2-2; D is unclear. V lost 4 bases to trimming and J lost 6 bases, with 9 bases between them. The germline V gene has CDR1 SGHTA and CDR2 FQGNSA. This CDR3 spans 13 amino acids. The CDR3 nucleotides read TGTGCCAGCAGCTCGGGTCCTTCCGGGGAGCTGTTTTTT. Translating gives CASSSGPSGELFF.

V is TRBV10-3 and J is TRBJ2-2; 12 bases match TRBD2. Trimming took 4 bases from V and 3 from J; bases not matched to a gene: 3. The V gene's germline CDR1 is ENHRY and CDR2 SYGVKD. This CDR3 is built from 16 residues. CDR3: CAISGLAGAYTGELFF. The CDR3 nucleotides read TGTGCCATCAGTGGACTAGCGGGGGCTTACACCGGGGAGCTGTTTTTT.

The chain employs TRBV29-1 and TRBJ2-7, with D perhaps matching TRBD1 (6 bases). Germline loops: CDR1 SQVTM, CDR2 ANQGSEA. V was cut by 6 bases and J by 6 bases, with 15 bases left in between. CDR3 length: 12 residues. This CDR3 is CSVSPGEAEQYF. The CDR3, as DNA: TGCAGCGTGAGTCCAGGGGAAGCCGAGCAGTACTTC.

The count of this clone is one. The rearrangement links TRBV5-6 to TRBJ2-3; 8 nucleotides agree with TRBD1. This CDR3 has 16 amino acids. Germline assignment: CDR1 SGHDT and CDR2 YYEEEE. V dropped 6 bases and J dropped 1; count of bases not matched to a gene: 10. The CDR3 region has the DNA TGTGCCAGCACCCATGGGGCGGGACAGGGCACAGATACGCAGTATTTT. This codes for CASTHGAGQGTDTQYF. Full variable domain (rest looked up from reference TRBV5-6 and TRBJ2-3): DAGVTQSPTHLIKTRGQQVTLRCSPKSGHDTVSWYQQALGQGPQFIFQYYEEEERQRGNFPDRFSGHQFPNYSSELNVNALLLGDSALYLCASTHGAGQGTDTQYFGPGTRLTVL.

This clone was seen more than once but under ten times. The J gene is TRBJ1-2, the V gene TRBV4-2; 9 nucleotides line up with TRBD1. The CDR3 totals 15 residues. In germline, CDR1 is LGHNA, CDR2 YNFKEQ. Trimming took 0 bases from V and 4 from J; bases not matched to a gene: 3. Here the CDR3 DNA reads TGTGCCAGCAGCCAAGAGGGGGGACAGGGCTATGGCTACACCTTC. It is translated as CASSQEGGQGYGYTF.

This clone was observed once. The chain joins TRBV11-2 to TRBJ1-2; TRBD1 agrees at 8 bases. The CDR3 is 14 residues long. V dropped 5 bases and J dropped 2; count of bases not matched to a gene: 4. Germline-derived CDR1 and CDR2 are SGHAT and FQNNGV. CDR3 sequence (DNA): TGTGCCAGCAGCCCTCGACAGGGGAACTATGGCTACACCTTC. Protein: CASSPRQGNYGYTF.

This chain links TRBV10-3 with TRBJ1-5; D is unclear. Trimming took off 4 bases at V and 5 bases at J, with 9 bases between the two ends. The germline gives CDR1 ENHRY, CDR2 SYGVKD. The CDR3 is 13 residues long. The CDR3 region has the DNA TGTGCCATCAGTGGGGAGGGCGATCAGCCCCAGCATTTT. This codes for CAISGEGDQPQHF.

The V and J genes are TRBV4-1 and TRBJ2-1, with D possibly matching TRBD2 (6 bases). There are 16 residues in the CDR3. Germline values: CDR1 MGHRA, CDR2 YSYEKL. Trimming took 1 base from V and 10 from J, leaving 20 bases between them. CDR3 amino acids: CASSQVSGGVLGEQFF. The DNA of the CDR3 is TGCGCCAGCAGCCAAGTCTCGGGCGGGGTTCTAGGGGAGCAGTTCTTC.